This is a list of T cell receptor beta chains from one sample in a study of cytomegalovirus exposure and HLA in healthy donors. Here immunoSEQ multiplex PCR was the method, and the copy in TCRdb shows in-frame clones only, minus some. The sample shows over 120,000 clones, 8.5% to 10% of them seen only once. The sample taken for sequencing was PBMCs. Receptors originate from a man aged 50-59 years in good health and CMV-seronegative. Both conserved end residues are part of each CDR3. D genes are given only for firm matches. The listing skips clone size in some rows; elsewhere it reads once, few, many or a size class.

d_call | clone_size | j_call | cdr3_length | v_call | cdr3_nt | cdr3_aa
TRBD1 | - | TRBJ1-5 | 16 | TRBV5-5 | TGTGCCAGCAGCCTACAGGGGGCGCATGGCAATCAGCCCCAGCATTTT | CASSLQGAHGNQPQHF
- | - | TRBJ2-1 | 15 | TRBV11-3 | TGTGCCAGCAGCCTTAGGAGCGGAGGGGGCCATGAGCAGTTCTTC | CASSLRSGGGHEQFF
TRBD1 | - | TRBJ2-7 | 15 | TRBV11-2 | TGTGCCAGCAGCGTGGGACAGGGGGCGTCCTACGAGCAGTACTTC | CASSVGQGASYEQYF
TRBD2 | - | TRBJ2-1 | 19 | TRBV28 | TGTGCCAGCAGTTCCCCGAGGGCGTGGTCAGCGGGAGTGGGGGATGAGCAGTTCTTC | CASSSPRAWSAGVGDEQFF
TRBD1 | few | TRBJ2-5 | 14 | TRBV30 | TGTGCCCGGGGTTCGCAGGGGGCCCGAGAGACCCAGTACTTC | CARGSQGARETQYF
- | few | TRBJ1-1 | 17 | TRBV21-1 | TGTGCCAGGCACAGGGGAAGGGTGGGCCCCATGAAAACTGAAGCTTTCTTC | CARHRGRVGPMKTEAFF
- | few | TRBJ1-5 | 15 | TRBV18 | TGTGCCAGCTCACCGTTCCAGGATAGCAATCAGCCCCAGCATTTT | CASSPFQDSNQPQHF
TRBD2 | - | TRBJ2-3 | 13 | TRBV30 | TGTGCCTGGCACCCTAGCGGGGGGGAGTCGCAGTATTTT | CAWHPSGGESQYF
- | few | TRBJ1-1 | 14 | TRBV2 | TGTGCCAGCAGTCCGCGGGCCCAGAACACTGAAGCTTTCTTT | CASSPRAQNTEAFF
TRBD2 | - | TRBJ2-7 | 15 | TRBV6-5 | TGTGCCAGCAGACGTGGGACTAGTCCCACCTACGAGCAGTACTTC | CASRRGTSPTYEQYF
TRBD1 | - | TRBJ2-7 | 17 | TRBV25-1 | TGTGCCAGCAGTGGAGGACAGGGCTCATTTATATCCTACGAGCAGTACTTC | CASSGGQGSFISYEQYF
TRBD1 | - | TRBJ2-5 | 13 | TRBV19 | TGTGCCAGTAGTCCCGACAGGGAAGAGACCCAGTACTTC | CASSPDREETQYF
TRBD2 | few | TRBJ2-7 | 15 | TRBV6-5 | TGTGCCAGCACTCCCCCTTACGGGGGGGTCCACGAGCAGTACTTC | CASTPPYGGVHEQYF
- | - | TRBJ2-2 | 11 | TRBV10-1 | TGCGCCAGCAGTCGTCAGGGGGAGCTGTTTTTT | CASSRQGELFF
- | - | TRBJ2-3 | 14 | TRBV6-5 | TGTGCCAGCAGCCCCCCCCGTGGGGGCAATACGCAGTATTTT | CASSPPRGGNTQYF
TRBD1 | few | TRBJ1-4 | 17 | TRBV2 | TGTGCCACTAAGCAGTGGACAGGGGGCGGGTTAAATGAAAAACTGTTTTTT | CATKQWTGGGLNEKLFF
TRBD2 | few | TRBJ2-3 | 16 | TRBV19 | TGTGCCAGTAGTCCGGGGCTAGCGGGAGGGTCAGATACGCAGTATTTT | CASSPGLAGGSDTQYF
- | - | TRBJ1-2 | 14 | TRBV12-2 | TGTGCAAGTCGCCCGCGGGGGGAAATCTATGGCTACACCTTC | CASRPRGEIYGYTF
TRBD2 | - | TRBJ2-5 | 19 | TRBV7-6 | TGTGCCAGCAGCTTAAGATCTAGCGGGGCGAGAATAATACAAGAGACCCAGTACTTC | CASSLRSSGARIIQETQYF
- | - | TRBJ2-3 | 15 | TRBV5-1 | TGCGCCAGCAGAGGTTTTGACATCCCGGGGGATACGCAGTATTTT | CASRGFDIPGDTQYF
TRBD2 | - | TRBJ2-3 | 17 | TRBV7-9 | TGTGCCAGCAGTCGTGGTCGCGCGGGAGGGTTACCAGATACGCAGTATTTT | CASSRGRAGGLPDTQYF
TRBD1 | - | TRBJ2-7 | 14 | TRBV6-5 | TGTGCCAGCAGAAAGGACAGGAGCTCCTACGAGCAGTACTTC | CASRKDRSSYEQYF
- | few | TRBJ2-2 | 13 | TRBV19 | TGTGCCAGTAGTACCCTGAACACCGGGGAGCTGTTTTTT | CASSTLNTGELFF
- | - | TRBJ1-6 | 16 | TRBV5-4 | TGTGCCAGCAGCCTAGAGCTGACGGGCAGGGGTTCACCCCTCCACTTT | CASSLELTGRGSPLHF
TRBD2 | few | TRBJ2-5 | 17 | TRBV14 | TGTGCCAGCAGCCAGGCCCGTCGGGTAGCGGGAGTGGAGACCCAGTACTTC | CASSQARRVAGVETQYF
- | - | TRBJ2-7 | 14 | TRBV13 | TGTGCCAGCAGCGCCCGACAGGATTCCTACGAGCAGTACTTC | CASSARQDSYEQYF
- | - | TRBJ1-1 | 19 | TRBV7-3 | TGTGCCAGCAGCTTACAGCCCCCGCGCCTACAGGGCAGGAATACTGAAGCTTTCTTT | CASSLQPPRLQGRNTEAFF
- | - | TRBJ1-5 | 14 | TRBV2 | TGTGCCAGCAGTGGGACAGTTAGCAATCAGCCCCAGCATTTT | CASSGTVSNQPQHF
TRBD1 | - | TRBJ1-4 | 16 | TRBV19 | TGTGCCAGTAGTATAGACCTGACAGGGTCAGGTGAAAAACTGTTTTTT | CASSIDLTGSGEKLFF
TRBD1 | few | TRBJ2-1 | 14 | TRBV5-8 | TGTGCCAGCAGCTTGGTTGGGACAGTTATGGGGCAGTTCTTC | CASSLVGTVMGQFF
- | few | TRBJ1-4 | 15 | TRBV6-6 | TGTGCCAGCAAGAGACAGCTGACAACTAATGAAAAACTGTTTTTT | CASKRQLTTNEKLFF
TRBD1 | few | TRBJ1-1 | 12 | TRBV29-1 | TGCAGCGCCCGAGGGGGCCCCCCTGAAGCTTTCTTT | CSARGGPPEAFF
- | - | TRBJ1-2 | 13 | TRBV6-5 | TGTGCCAGCAGTTATGCCAGGGGCTATGGCTACACCTTC | CASSYARGYGYTF
- | few | TRBJ2-6 | 15 | TRBV7-9 | TGTGCCAGCAGCGTACAGGGTGGTGGGGCCAACGTCCTGACTTTC | CASSVQGGGANVLTF
TRBD1 | few | TRBJ2-7 | 15 | TRBV4-1 | TGCGCCAGCAGCCCCGGACAGGGACCTACCTACGAGCAGTACTTC | CASSPGQGPTYEQYF
- | - | TRBJ1-4 | 13 | TRBV15 | TGTGCCACGCGCCCAGGGCCTAATGAAAAACTGTTTTTT | CATRPGPNEKLFF
TRBD1 | - | TRBJ1-2 | 14 | TRBV6-1 | TGTGCCAGCAGTGAAACGGGACAGGATGCAGGCTACACCTTC | CASSETGQDAGYTF
- | few | TRBJ1-6 | 14 | TRBV27 | TGTGCCAGCACCCTTGAGCCCCATAATTCACCCCTCCACTTT | CASTLEPHNSPLHF
- | few | TRBJ2-7 | 16 | TRBV27 | TGTGCCAGCAGTTTATCGACAGGCGGGGGCCTTTACGAGCAGTACTTC | CASSLSTGGGLYEQYF
- | few | TRBJ2-7 | 15 | TRBV9 | TGTGCCAGCAGCGTAGCGGGGCAGGGGTTCGACGAGCAGTACTTC | CASSVAGQGFDEQYF
- | - | TRBJ2-2 | 15 | TRBV7-7 | TGTGCTAGCAGCTTAGCTGGGCAGGTTACCGGGGAGCTGTTTTTT | CASSLAGQVTGELFF
TRBD1 | - | TRBJ2-1 | 15 | TRBV11-1 | TGTGCCAGCAGCGCGGACAGGGGGCCCTACAATGAGCAGTTCTTC | CASSADRGPYNEQFF
- | - | TRBJ1-2 | 15 | TRBV7-9 | TGTGCCAGCAGCCCACCACCAGCTACTAACCATGGCTACACCTTC | CASSPPPATNHGYTF
TRBD1 | few | TRBJ1-2 | 14 | TRBV5-4 | TGTGCCAGCAGCTCACCGGGACAGCCACAGGGCTACACCTTC | CASSSPGQPQGYTF
- | - | TRBJ2-2 | 13 | TRBV2 | TGTGCCTCCACCCAACTCCGCTCCGGGGAGCTGTTTTTT | CASTQLRSGELFF
- | - | TRBJ1-2 | 13 | TRBV5-1 | TGCGCCAGCAGCTCCGGGGGGAACGGTGGCTACACCTTC | CASSSGGNGGYTF
TRBD2 | few | TRBJ2-1 | 17 | TRBV9 | TGTGCCAGCAGCGTAGAAGCTAGCGGGGGGACCTACAATGAGCAGTTCTTC | CASSVEASGGTYNEQFF
- | few | TRBJ2-7 | 16 | TRBV28 | TGTGCCAGCAGTTACGTCGGAGGGGATAGCTCCTACGAGCAGTACTTC | CASSYVGGDSSYEQYF
- | few | TRBJ2-7 | 15 | TRBV7-8 | TGTGCCAGCAGCCCTGCCGGGATCGGAACTGGCGAGCAGTACTTC | CASSPAGIGTGEQYF
TRBD2 | - | TRBJ2-6 | 19 | TRBV5-1 | TGCGCCAGCAGCTCCCCCGGGACTAGCGGTTTCGCTGGGGCCAACGTCCTGACTTTC | CASSSPGTSGFAGANVLTF
- | few | TRBJ1-2 | 14 | TRBV28 | TGTGCCAGCAGTTCCGGACAGTTAGACTATGGCTACACCTTC | CASSSGQLDYGYTF
TRBD2 | - | TRBJ2-5 | 12 | TRBV2 | TGTGCCACCCGACTAGCTTCAGAGACCCAGTACTTC | CATRLASETQYF
- | few | TRBJ1-6 | 14 | TRBV7-3 | TGTGCCAGCAGCTACGGTAGTAATAATTCACCCCTCCACTTT | CASSYGSNNSPLHF
- | - | TRBJ1-6 | 15 | TRBV19 | TGTGCCAGTAGATTGAGTGGGGGCGCCGATTCACCCCTCCACTTT | CASRLSGGADSPLHF
- | once | TRBJ1-6 | 15 | TRBV2 | TGTGCCAGCAGTATCAGCGACAGTTATAATTCACCCCTCCACTTT | CASSISDSYNSPLHF
TRBD1 | few | TRBJ1-2 | 14 | TRBV5-1 | TGCGCCAGCAGCTTTCGGGACAGTTTCTATGGCTACACCTTC | CASSFRDSFYGYTF
TRBD2 | - | TRBJ2-3 | 16 | TRBV2 | TGTGCCAGCAGTGGGTTACTAGCGGGAGGTGCTGATAAGCAGTATTTT | CASSGLLAGGADKQYF